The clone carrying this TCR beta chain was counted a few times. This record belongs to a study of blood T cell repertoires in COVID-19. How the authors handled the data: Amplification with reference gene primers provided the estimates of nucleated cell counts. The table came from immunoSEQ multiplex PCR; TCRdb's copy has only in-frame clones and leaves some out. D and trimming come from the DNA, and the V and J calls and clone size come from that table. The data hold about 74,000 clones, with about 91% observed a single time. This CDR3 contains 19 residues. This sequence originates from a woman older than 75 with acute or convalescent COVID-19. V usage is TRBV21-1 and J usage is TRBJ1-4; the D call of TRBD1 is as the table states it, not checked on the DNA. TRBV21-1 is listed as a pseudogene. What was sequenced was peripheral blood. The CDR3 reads CASRKADRKIFPTNEKLFF. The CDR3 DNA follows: TGTGCCAGCAGAAAGGCGGACAGGAAAATCTTTCCAACTAATGAAAAACTGTTTTTT.